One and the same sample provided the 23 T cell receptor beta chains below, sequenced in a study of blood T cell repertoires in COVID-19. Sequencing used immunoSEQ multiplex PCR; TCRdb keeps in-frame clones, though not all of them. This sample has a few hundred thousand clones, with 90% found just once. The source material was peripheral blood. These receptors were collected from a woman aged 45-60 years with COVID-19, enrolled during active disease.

The CDR3 region is CSVEEWGTGNGYTF. CDR3 bases: TGCAGCGTTGAAGAGTGGGGGACAGGGAATGGCTACACCTTC. The chain employs TRBV29-1 and TRBJ1-2; TRBD1 aligns across 9 bases. The V gene's germline CDR1 is SQVTM and CDR2 ANQGSEA. J was trimmed by 6 bases and V by 0 bases; bases with no gene match: 5. This CDR3 spans 14 amino acids. Looking up the rest from reference TRBV29-1 and TRBJ1-2 gives the full variable domain: SAVISQKPSRDICQRGTSLTIQCQVDSQVTMMFWYRQQPGQSLTLIATANQGSEATYESGFVIDKFPISRPNLTFSTLTVSNMSPEDSSIYLCSVEEWGTGNGYTFGSGTRLTVV.

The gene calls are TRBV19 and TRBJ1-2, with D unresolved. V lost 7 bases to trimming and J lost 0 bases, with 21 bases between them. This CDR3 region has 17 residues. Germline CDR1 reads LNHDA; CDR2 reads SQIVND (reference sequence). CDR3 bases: TGTGCCAGTATCAGTTCAGACTCCACGATTACTAACTATGGCTACACCTTC. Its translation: CASISSDSTITNYGYTF.

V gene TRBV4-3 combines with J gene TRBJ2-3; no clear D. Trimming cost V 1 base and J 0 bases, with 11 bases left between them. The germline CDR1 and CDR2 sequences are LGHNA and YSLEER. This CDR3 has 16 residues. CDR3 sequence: CASSQGWSISTDTQYF. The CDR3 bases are TGCGCCAGCAGCCAAGGCTGGTCTATAAGCACAGATACGCAGTATTTT.

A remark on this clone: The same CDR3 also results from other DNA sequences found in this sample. This chain's CDR3 is CASSYGGTEAFF. The CDR3 bases are TGTGCCAGCAGTTATGGAGGAACTGAAGCTTTCTTT. The chain links TRBV6-5 to TRBJ1-1; D ambiguous. Trimming took off 3 bases at V and 5 bases at J, with 7 bases between the two ends. This CDR3 comprises 12 residues. CDR1 MNHEY and CDR2 SVGAGI come from the germline V gene.

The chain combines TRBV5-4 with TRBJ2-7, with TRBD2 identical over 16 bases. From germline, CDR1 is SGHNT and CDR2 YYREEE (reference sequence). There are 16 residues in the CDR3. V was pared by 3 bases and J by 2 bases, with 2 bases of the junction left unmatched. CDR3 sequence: CASSSGTSGRAYEQYF. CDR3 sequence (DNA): TGTGCCAGCAGCTCCGGGACTAGCGGGAGGGCCTACGAGCAGTACTTC.

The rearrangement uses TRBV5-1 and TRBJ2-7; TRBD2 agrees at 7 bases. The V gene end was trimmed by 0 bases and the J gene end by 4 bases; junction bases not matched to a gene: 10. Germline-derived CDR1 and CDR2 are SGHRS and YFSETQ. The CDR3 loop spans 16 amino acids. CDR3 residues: CASSLAGGSRDYEQYF. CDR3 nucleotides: TGCGCCAGCAGCTTGGCCGGCGGGAGCCGAGATTACGAGCAGTACTTC.

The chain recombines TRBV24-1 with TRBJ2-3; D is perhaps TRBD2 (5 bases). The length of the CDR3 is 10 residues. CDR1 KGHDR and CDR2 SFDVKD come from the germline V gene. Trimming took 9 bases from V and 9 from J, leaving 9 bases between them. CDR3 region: CATGLDTQYF. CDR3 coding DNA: TGTGCCACCGGACTCGACACGCAGTATTTT.

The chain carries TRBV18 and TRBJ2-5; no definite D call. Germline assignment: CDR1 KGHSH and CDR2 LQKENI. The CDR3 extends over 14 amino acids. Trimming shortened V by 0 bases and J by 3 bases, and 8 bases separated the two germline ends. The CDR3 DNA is TGTGCCAGCTCACCACCGAGCCCGAAAGAGACCCAGTACTTC. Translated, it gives CASSPPSPKETQYF. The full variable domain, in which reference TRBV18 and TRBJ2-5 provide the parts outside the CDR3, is NAGVMQNPRHLVRRRGQEARLRCSPMKGHSHVYWYRQLPEEGLKFMVYLQKENIIDESGMPKERFSAEFPKEGPSILRIQQVVRGDSAAYFCASSPPSPKETQYFGPGTRLLVL.

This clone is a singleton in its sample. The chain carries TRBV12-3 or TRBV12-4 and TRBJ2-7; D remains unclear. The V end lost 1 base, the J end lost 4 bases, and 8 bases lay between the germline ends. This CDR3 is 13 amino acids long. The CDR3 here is CASSLVHLYEQYF. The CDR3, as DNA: TGTGCCAGCAGTTTAGTACACCTGTACGAGCAGTACTTC.

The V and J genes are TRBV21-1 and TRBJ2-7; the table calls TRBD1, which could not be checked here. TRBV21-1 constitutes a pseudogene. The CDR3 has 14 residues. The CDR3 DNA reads TGTGCCAGCAGCAAAAGGACAGGGGGCTACGAGCAGTACTTC. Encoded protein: CASSKRTGGYEQYF.

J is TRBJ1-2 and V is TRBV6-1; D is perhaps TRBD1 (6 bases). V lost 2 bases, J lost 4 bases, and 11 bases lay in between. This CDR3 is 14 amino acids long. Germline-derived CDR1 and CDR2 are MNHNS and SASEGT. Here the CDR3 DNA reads TGTGCCAGCAGTGAACGGGGGGGCGGCTATGGCTACACCTTC. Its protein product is CASSERGGGYGYTF.

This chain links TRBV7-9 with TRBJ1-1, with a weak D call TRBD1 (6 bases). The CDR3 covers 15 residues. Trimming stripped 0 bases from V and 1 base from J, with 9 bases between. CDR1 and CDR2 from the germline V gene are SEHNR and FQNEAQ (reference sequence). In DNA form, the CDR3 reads TGTGCCAGCAGCTTAGCTCAGGGGAAGAACACTGAAGCTTTCTTT. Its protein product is CASSLAQGKNTEAFF. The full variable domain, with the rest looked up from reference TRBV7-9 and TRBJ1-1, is DTGVSQNPRHKITKRGQNVTFRCDPISEHNRLYWYRQTLGQGPEFLTYFQNEAQLEKSRLLSDRFSAERPKGSFSTLEIQRTEQGDSAMYLCASSLAQGKNTEAFFGQGTRLTVV.

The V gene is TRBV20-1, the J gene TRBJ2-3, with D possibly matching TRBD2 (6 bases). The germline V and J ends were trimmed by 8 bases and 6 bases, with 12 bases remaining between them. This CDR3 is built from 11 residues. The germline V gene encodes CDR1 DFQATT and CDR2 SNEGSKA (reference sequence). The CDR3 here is CSPTGGDTQYF. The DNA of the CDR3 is TGCAGTCCTACCGGAGGGGATACGCAGTATTTT.

This chain's CDR3 is CASSASAHSYNEQFF. The CDR3 bases are TGTGCCAGCAGCGCTAGCGCGCACTCCTACAATGAGCAGTTCTTC. V is TRBV7-2 and J is TRBJ2-1, with a possible D match to TRBD2 (6 bases). Germline V gene sequence: CDR1 SGHTA, CDR2 FQGNSA. The CDR3 is 15 amino acids. Trimming took off 5 bases at V and 0 bases at J, with 11 bases between the two ends.

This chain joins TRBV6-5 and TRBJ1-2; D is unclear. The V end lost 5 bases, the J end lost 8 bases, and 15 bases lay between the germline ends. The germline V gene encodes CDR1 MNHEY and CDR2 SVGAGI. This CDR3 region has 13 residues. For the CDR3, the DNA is TGTGCCAGCAGTCCCAACGACATGATCGGCTACACCTTC. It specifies CASSPNDMIGYTF.

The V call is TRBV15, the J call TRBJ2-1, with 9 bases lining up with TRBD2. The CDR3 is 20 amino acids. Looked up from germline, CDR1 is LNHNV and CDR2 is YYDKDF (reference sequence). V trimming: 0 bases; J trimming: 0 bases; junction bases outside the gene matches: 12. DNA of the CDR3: TGTGCCACCAGCAGAGATCGGAGACTAGCGGAATCCTTCTCCTACAATGAGCAGTTCTTC. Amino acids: CATSRDRRLAESFSYNEQFF.

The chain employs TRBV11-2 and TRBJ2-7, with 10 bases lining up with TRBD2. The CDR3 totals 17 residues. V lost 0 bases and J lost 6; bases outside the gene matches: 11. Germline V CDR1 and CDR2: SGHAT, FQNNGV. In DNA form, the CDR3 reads TGTGCCAGCAGCTTAGATACTAGCGGGATAGGTTCCGGCGAGCAGTACTTC. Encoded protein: CASSLDTSGIGSGEQYF.

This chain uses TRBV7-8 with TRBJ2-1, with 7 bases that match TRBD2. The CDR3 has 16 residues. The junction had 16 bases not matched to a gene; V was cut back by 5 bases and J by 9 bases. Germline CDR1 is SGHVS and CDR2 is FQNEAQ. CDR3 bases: TGTGCCAGCAGCCATGAGAGGGGAGGGGATGAGAGTGAGCAGTTCTTC. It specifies CASSHERGGDESEQFF.

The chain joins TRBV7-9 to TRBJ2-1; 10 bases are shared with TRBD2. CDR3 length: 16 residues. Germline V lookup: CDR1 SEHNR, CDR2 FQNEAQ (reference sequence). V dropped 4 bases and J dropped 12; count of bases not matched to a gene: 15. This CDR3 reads CASSWTGLASNWGQFF. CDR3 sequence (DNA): TGTGCCAGCAGCTGGACGGGACTAGCGTCTAACTGGGGGCAGTTCTTC.

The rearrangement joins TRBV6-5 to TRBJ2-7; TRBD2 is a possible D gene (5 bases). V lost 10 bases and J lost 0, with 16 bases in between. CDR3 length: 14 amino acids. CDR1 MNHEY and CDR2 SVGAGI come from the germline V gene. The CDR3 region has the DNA TGTGCCACCCCGACTCCGGGGAGCTCCTACGAGCAGTACTTC. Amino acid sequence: CATPTPGSSYEQYF.

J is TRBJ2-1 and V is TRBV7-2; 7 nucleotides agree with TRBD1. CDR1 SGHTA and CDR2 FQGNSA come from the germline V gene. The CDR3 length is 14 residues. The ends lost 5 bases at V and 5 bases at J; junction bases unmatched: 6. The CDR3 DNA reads TGTGCCAGCAGCGCCACAGGGGCCCACAATGAGCAGTTCTTC. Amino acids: CASSATGAHNEQFF.

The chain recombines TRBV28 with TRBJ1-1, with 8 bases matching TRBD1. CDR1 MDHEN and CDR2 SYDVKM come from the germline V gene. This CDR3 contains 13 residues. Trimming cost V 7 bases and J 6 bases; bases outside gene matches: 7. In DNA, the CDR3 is TGTGCCAGCATCCTCAGGGGGCTAGCTGAAGCTTTCTTT. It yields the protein CASILRGLAEAFF.

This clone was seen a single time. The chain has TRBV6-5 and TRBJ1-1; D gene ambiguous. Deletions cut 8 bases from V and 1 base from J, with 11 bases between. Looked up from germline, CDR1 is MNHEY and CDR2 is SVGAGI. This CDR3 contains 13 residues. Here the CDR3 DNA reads TGTGCCAGCTCAAACGCAGGGAACACTGAAGCTTTCTTT. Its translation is CASSNAGNTEAFF.